This T cell receptor (beta chain) is from a study of identical twins. Broader study findings: A partial confounding effect on zero-insertion analyses could come from invariant MAIT and iNKT cells.

With template switching, a universal primer site was added, and the cDNA carried unique molecular identifiers. TCRdb fed the 5' RACE reads into MiXCR, producing one record per CDR3 protein. The table records 450,000 or so distinct CDR3 sequences, 14% of them present only once. The CDR3 has 15 amino acids. Per the germline V gene, CDR1 is MRHNA and CDR2 is SNTAGT. Trimming removed 4 bases from V and 3 bases from J; junction bases left unmatched: 4. Remarks on this clonotype: Its antigen is not identified.

These records were also assigned to another study, of yellow fever vaccine responses in identical twins. That paper states: Each twin's T cell response to the vaccine was reported to look partly convergent and partly personalized.

The source material was CD4+ T cells sorted from blood. The clonotype was recovered from a woman in her late teens or twenties in good health. This chain links TRBV6-4 with TRBJ2-1; 9 bases fit TRBD2. The CDR3 spells CASSVERGVYNEQFF. The DNA of the CDR3 is TGTGCCAGCAGTGTGGAGCGGGGGGTCTACAATGAGCAGTTCTTC.